Reported below is one TCR beta chain. CDR1 is LGHNA, CDR2 YSLEER, per germline. The CDR3 is made up of 18 amino acids. Trimming took 1 base from V and 7 from J; bases not matched to a gene: 14. Per the original data handling: Estimation of nucleated cell counts was performed using reference gene primer amplification. Here immunoSEQ multiplex PCR was the method, and the copy in TCRdb shows in-frame clones only, minus some. V and J calls plus clone size are reproduced from that table; the DNA served to infer D and trimming. The sample has tens of thousands of clones; 85% to 90% are singletons. This specimen comes from a study of blood T cell repertoires in COVID-19. On the study more broadly: Sites in the United States, Italy and Spain provided acute and convalescent COVID-19 samples. PBMCs, B-cell-depleted T cells, or T cells were the source of the cDNA or gDNA that made up the material.

V and J are TRBV4-3 and TRBJ1-3; 9 nucleotides agree with TRBD1. The TCR sequence derives from a man aged 50-59 years with active COVID-19. Sequencing input: peripheral blood. The CDR3 is CASSQVIVTGGLGNTIYF. The DNA of the CDR3 is TGCGCCAGCAGCCAAGTTATAGTCACAGGGGGCTTAGGGAACACCATATATTTT.